The 14 T cell receptor beta chains in this list originate from one sample, sequenced in a study of CD8+CD57+ T cells in acquired aplastic anemia. Sequencing involved patients with CD8+CD57+ cell expansion previously shown by flow cytometry. TCR beta VDJ and CDR3 were profiled, and genomic DNA was the template. TCRdb called the reads again in MiXCR, with one record for every CDR3 protein. The sample carries tens of thousands of distinct CDR3 sequences, roughly 72% recorded once. The sequenced sample consisted of sorted CD4+, CD8+, or CD8+CD57+ T cells (not recorded which) from PBMCs. All receptors come from a human donor with aplastic anemia.

This chain links TRBV2 with TRBJ1-2; no reliable D call. The V end was cut by 6 bases, the J end by 6 bases, with 17 bases between. This CDR3 has 14 residues. Germline CDR1 is SNHLY and CDR2 is FYNNEI. CDR3 protein: CASREHPPGHGYTF. In nucleotides, the CDR3 is TGTGCCAGCAGGGAACATCCCCCCGGCCATGGCTACACCTTC.

This clonotype was seen only once. A much bigger clone sits one base away, suggesting this may be a read error. The CDR3 protein is CASNPSGGPRNEQYF. Written as DNA, the CDR3 is TGTGCCAGCAACCCTAGCGGGGGGCCGCGCAATGAGCAGTACTTC. The chain employs TRBV9 and TRBJ2-7; 11 bases match TRBD2. The germline CDR1 and CDR2 sequences are SGDLS and YYNGEE. Unmatched junction bases numbered 12, after V lost 6 bases and J lost 7 bases. The CDR3 has 15 amino acids.

This clonotype was found once. This rearrangement joins TRBV29-1 to TRBJ2-7; D unclear. The V gene lost 4 bases and the J gene lost 3 bases, with 13 bases spanning the gap. This CDR3 has 13 amino acids. Germline V gene data show CDR1 as SQVTM and CDR2 as ANQGSEA. The CDR3 reads CSVVVSSFYEQYF. The CDR3 DNA is TGCAGCGTTGTGGTCAGTAGTTTCTACGAGCAGTACTTC.

The rearrangement links TRBV10-2 to TRBJ1-5; D not resolved. V lost 3 bases and J 0 bases, leaving 6 bases between the germline ends. This CDR3 has 14 amino acids. The germline V gene has CDR1 WSHSY and CDR2 SAAADI. The CDR3 is CASSEMGSNQPQHF. The CDR3 DNA reads TGCGCCAGCAGTGAAATGGGTAGCAATCAGCCCCAGCATTTT.

The chain uses TRBV12-3 or TRBV12-4 and TRBJ1-5, with a weak D call TRBD1 (6 bases). The V end lost 3 bases, the J end lost 3 bases, and 21 bases lay between the germline ends. The CDR3 sequence is 18 residues long. The CDR3 DNA reads as TGTGCCAGCAGTTTCCGGACAGCGGAATGGGGACACAATCAGCCCCAGCATTTT. It codes for CASSFRTAEWGHNQPQHF.

This clonotype rates as hyperexpanded. This chain connects TRBV7-9 to TRBJ1-5; D ambiguous. Trimming shortened V by 1 base and J by 6 bases, and 4 bases separated the two germline ends. CDR3 length: 12 residues. CDR1 is SEHNR and CDR2 is FQNEAQ in the germline V gene (reference sequence). CDR3 sequence reads: CASSLGTQPQHF. For the CDR3, the DNA is TGTGCCAGCAGCTTAGGAACTCAGCCCCAGCATTTT.

This rearrangement joins TRBV19 to TRBJ2-6, with a tentative D call TRBD2 (5 bases). Trimming stripped 8 bases from V and 3 bases from J, with 26 bases between. The CDR3 runs to 19 residues. Germline CDR1 and CDR2: LNHDA and SQIVND (reference sequence). The CDR3 protein is CASSPPPLVSLGGANVLTF. CDR3 nucleotide sequence: TGTGCCAGTTCTCCCCCCCCACTAGTCTCCTTGGGTGGGGCCAACGTCCTGACTTTC.

The chain recombines TRBV10-3 with TRBJ1-5; 8 bases fit TRBD1. The CDR3 consists of 13 residues. Germline V gives CDR1 ENHRY, CDR2 SYGVKD. The V and J ends lost 3 bases and 7 bases, in that order; junction bases with no gene match: 2. In DNA, the CDR3 is TGTGCCATCAGTGATCGACAGGGGCAGCCCCAGCATTTT. Protein sequence: CAISDRQGQPQHF.

The chain carries TRBV19 and TRBJ2-7; TRBD1 matches at 7 bases. CDR1 and CDR2 from the germline V gene are LNHDA and SQIVND (reference sequence). With V trimmed by 4 bases and J by 3 bases, 9 bases remained unmatched. CDR3 length: 15 residues. This CDR3 reads CASSRYRGTLYEQYF. CDR3 nucleotides: TGTGCCAGTAGTAGGTACAGGGGTACCCTCTACGAGCAGTACTTC.

The chain combines TRBV9 with TRBJ1-2; 7 positions match TRBD1. The germline V gene encodes CDR1 SGDLS and CDR2 YYNGEE. This CDR3 has 13 residues. The trim removed 5 bases at V and 8 bases at J, leaving 9 bases unmatched. The CDR3 coding sequence is TGTGCCAGCAGTGCTCTAGGGGGCTACGGCTACACCTTC. This codes for CASSALGGYGYTF.

This clonotype was recorded at least ten times. The V call is TRBV9, the J call TRBJ2-2; D is undetermined. V gave up 0 bases and J gave up 0 bases, with 9 bases separating them. This CDR3 has 16 residues. Germline V lookup: CDR1 SGDLS, CDR2 YYNGEE. CDR3 nucleotide sequence: TGTGCCAGCAGCGTAGGGCGGACCGCGAACACCGGGGAGCTGTTTTTT. Translated: CASSVGRTANTGELFF.

V gene TRBV4-1 combines with J gene TRBJ2-7, with a weak D call TRBD1 (5 bases). Trimming cost V 0 bases and J 2 bases, with 8 bases left between them. The CDR3 sequence is 14 residues long. Germline loops: CDR1 MGHRA, CDR2 YSYEKL. In DNA form, the CDR3 reads TGCGCCAGCAGCCAAGATCAGGGTACCTACGAGCAGTACTTC. Translated: CASSQDQGTYEQYF.

The rearrangement uses TRBV10-3 and TRBJ2-7; 14 bases fit TRBD2. Germline-derived CDR1 and CDR2 are ENHRY and SYGVKD. The CDR3 is 16 amino acids. Germline trimming cut 6 bases from V and 4 bases from J; bases unmatched to any gene: 8. This CDR3 is CAISTGTSGGRYEQYF. The CDR3 DNA sequence: TGTGCCATCAGCACGGGGACTAGCGGGGGTCGATACGAGCAGTACTTC.

The gene calls are TRBV29-1 and TRBJ2-1; possible D gene TRBD2, 6 bases. In germline, CDR1 is SQVTM, CDR2 ANQGSEA. The CDR3 spans 14 residues. V was shortened by 1 base and J by 4 bases, with 11 bases between the two germline ends. CDR3 nucleotide sequence: TGCAGCGTTGAAGGGGGGGAACTTTACAATGAGCAGTTCTTC. Protein sequence: CSVEGGELYNEQFF.